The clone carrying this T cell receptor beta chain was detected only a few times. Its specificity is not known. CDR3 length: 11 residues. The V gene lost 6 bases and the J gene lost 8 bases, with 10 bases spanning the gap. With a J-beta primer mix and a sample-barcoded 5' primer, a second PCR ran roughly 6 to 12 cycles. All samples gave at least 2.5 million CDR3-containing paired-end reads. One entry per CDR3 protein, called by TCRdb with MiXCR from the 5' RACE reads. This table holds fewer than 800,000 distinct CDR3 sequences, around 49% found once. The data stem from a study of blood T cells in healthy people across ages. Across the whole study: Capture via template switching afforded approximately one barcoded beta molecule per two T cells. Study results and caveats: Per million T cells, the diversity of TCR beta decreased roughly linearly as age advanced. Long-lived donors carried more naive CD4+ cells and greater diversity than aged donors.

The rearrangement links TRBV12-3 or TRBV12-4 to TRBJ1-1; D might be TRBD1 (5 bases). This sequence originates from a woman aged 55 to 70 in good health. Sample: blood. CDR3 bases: TGTGCCAGCAGCCGACGGACAGAAGCTTTCTTT. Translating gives CASSRRTEAFF.